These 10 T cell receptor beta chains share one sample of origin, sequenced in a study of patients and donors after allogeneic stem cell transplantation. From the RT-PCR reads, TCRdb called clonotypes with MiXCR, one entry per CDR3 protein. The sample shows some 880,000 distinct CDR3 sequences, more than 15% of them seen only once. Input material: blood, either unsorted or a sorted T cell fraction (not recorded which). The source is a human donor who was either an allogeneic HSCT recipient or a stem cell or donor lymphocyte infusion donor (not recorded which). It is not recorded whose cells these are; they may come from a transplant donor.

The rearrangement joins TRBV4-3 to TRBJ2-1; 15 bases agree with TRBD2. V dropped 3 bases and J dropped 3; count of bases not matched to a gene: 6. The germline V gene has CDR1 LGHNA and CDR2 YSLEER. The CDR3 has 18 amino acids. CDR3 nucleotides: TGCGCCAGCAGCCACCGGACTAGCGGGGGGGCCGGCTACAATGAGCAGTTCTTC. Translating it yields CASSHRTSGGAGYNEQFF.

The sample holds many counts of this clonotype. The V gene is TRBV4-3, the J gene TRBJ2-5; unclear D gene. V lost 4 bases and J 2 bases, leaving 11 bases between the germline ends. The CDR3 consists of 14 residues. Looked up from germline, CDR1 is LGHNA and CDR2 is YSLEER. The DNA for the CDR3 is TGCGCCAGCAGCCTTGACCTACTTCAAGAGACCCAGTACTTC. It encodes CASSLDLLQETQYF.

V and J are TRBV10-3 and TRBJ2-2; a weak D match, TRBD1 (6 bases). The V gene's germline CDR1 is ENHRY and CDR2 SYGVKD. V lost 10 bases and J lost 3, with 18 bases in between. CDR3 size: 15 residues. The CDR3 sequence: CATHPGVRHTGELFF. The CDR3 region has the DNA TGTGCCACCCACCCAGGGGTAAGGCACACCGGGGAGCTGTTTTTT.

CDR3 coding DNA: TGTGCCAGCAGTGTATCGGTCGACAAAGCTTTCTTT. The encoded protein is CASSVSVDKAFF. V and J are TRBV2 and TRBJ1-1; D ambiguous. Trimming pared 4 bases from V and 9 bases from J, leaving 12 bases between. Germline V gives CDR1 SNHLY, CDR2 FYNNEI. The CDR3 runs 12 residues.

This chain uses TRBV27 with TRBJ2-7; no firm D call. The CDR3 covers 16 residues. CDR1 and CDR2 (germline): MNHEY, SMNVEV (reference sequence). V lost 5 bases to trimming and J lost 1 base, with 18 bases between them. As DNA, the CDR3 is TGTGCCAGCAGTCGGTCGAGGACGGTAGAGTCCTACGAGCAGTACTTC. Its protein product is CASSRSRTVESYEQYF.

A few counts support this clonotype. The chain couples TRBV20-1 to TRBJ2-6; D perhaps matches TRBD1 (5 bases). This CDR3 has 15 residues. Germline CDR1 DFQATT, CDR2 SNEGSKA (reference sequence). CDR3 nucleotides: TGCAGCTTGGAAGCATGGGGCAGTGGGGCCAACGTCCTGACTTTC. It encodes CSLEAWGSGANVLTF.

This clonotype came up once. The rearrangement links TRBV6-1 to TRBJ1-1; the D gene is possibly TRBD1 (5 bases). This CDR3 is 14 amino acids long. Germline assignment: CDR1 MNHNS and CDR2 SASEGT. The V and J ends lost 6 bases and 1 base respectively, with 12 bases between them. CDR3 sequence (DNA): TGTGCCAGCAGGAGGGGTGGGACGAACACTGAAGCTTTCTTT. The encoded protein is CASRRGGTNTEAFF.

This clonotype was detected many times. Here the CDR3 reads CASTRTGSNYGYTF. CDR3 nucleotide sequence: TGTGCCAGCACCCGGACGGGATCTAACTATGGCTACACCTTC. The V gene is TRBV5-6, the J gene TRBJ1-2, with unresolved D. V was clipped by 6 bases and J by 0 bases, with 12 bases between them. The CDR3 spans 14 residues. The germline V gene encodes CDR1 SGHDT and CDR2 YYEEEE.

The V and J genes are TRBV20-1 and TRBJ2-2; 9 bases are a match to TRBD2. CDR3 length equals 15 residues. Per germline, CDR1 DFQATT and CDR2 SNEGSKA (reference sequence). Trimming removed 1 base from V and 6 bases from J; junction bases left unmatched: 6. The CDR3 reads CSARGSGSNAGELFF. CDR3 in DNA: TGCAGTGCTAGAGGTAGCGGGAGTAACGCCGGGGAGCTGTTTTTT.

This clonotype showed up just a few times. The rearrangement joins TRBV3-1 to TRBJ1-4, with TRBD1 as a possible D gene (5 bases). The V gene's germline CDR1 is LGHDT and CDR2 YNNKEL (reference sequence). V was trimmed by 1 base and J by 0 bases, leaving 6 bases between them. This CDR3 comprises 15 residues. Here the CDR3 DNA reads TGTGCCAGCAGCCAAGCGGGGGCAACTAATGAAAAACTGTTTTTT. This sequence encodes CASSQAGATNEKLFF.